The TCR beta chain described here comes from a study of T cell responses to AZD1222 COVID-19 vaccine. Study-wide results and limits: Donors in the cohort were predominantly white British and more often female, and clonal diversity was possibly underestimated. Breadth and depth of Spike-specific TCRs rose after two AZD1222 doses. With dominance at 160-218 and 743-854, vaccine-associated CD4 TCRs spanned spike. Within unmutated variant regions lay the reported targets of nearly half of spike-specific TCRs.

Germline loops: CDR1 GTSNPN, CDR2 SVGIG (reference sequence). There are 14 residues in the CDR3. Trimming took off 1 base at V and 7 bases at J, with 16 bases between the two ends. Repertoires were generated with immunoSEQ multiplex PCR, while TCRdb's copy carries only in-frame clones and drops some. The table lists some 79,000 clones, approximately 83% of them singletons. This clone was recorded once. What it binds is unknown. V is TRBV30 and J is TRBJ1-1; D unclear. Material: peripheral blood, obtained 28 days after the second AZD1222 dose. This clonotype was obtained from an adult who received the AZD1222 COVID-19 vaccine. CDR3 nucleotides: TGTGCCTGGAGTGGCCTAAGCAGTACCAATGAAGCTTTCTTT. Translated, it gives CAWSGLSSTNEAFF.